Listed below are T cell receptor beta chains from one sample, sequenced in a study of spatial heterogeneity in lung cancer. TCRdb reprocessed the 5' RACE reads with MiXCR, giving one entry per CDR3 protein. Of 90,000 to 95,000 distinct CDR3 sequences listed, approximately 12% are singletons. The sequencing used PBMCs, collected at surgery. The receptor source for this set is a male donor with early-stage non-small cell lung cancer. The CDR3 runs from the conserved cysteine through the conserved F or W. The order of the fields is V gene, J gene, clone size, D gene, CDR3 protein, CDR3 DNA. D genes are given only for firm matches. Clone size, where shown, is once, few, many, or a class for clones that have expanded.

V: TRBV7-9
J: TRBJ2-3
size: few
D: NA
CDR3: CASSLEEDTQYF
DNA: TGTGCCAGCAGCTTGGAGGAAGATACGCAGTATTTT

V: TRBV27
J: TRBJ2-7
size: NA
D: NA
CDR3: CASSFFPGTGTYEQYF
DNA: TGTGCCAGCAGTTTCTTCCCCGGGACTGGAACCTACGAGCAGTACTTC

V: TRBV7-2
J: TRBJ2-1
size: few
D: NA
CDR3: CATQTYNEQFF
DNA: TGTGCCACCCAAACCTACAATGAGCAGTTCTTC

V: TRBV19
J: TRBJ2-5
size: NA
D: TRBD1
CDR3: CASSTLGQGAETQYF
DNA: TGTGCCAGTAGTACCCTGGGACAGGGGGCAGAGACCCAGTACTTC

V: TRBV6-4
J: TRBJ2-3
size: many
D: TRBD2
CDR3: CASKSGGSTDTQYF
DNA: TGTGCCAGCAAAAGCGGGGGGAGCACAGATACGCAGTATTTT

V: TRBV10-3
J: TRBJ2-5
size: many
D: NA
CDR3: CATKRQGQETQYF
DNA: TGTGCCACCAAGCGGCAGGGACAAGAGACCCAGTACTTC

V: TRBV9
J: TRBJ2-1
size: many
D: TRBD2
CDR3: CASSVGEGTQPAPAYNEQFF
DNA: TGTGCCAGCAGCGTAGGGGAGGGGACTCAACCTGCTCCCGCCTACAATGAGCAGTTCTTC

V: TRBV11-1
J: TRBJ2-7
size: NA
D: NA
CDR3: CASSFPGYPSYEQYF
DNA: TGTGCCAGCAGCTTCCCCGGGTACCCTTCCTACGAGCAGTACTTC

V: TRBV11-1
J: TRBJ1-6
size: NA
D: TRBD1
CDR3: CASSTADRGYSPLHF
DNA: TGTGCCAGCAGCACCGCGGACAGGGGTTATTCACCCCTCCACTTT

V: TRBV7-9
J: TRBJ2-5
size: NA
D: NA
CDR3: CASSYDRFQETQYF
DNA: TGTGCCAGCAGCTATGACAGGTTCCAGGAGACCCAGTACTTC

V: TRBV28
J: TRBJ2-7
size: NA
D: TRBD2
CDR3: CASRPSGRSYEQYF
DNA: TGTGCCAGCAGGCCCAGCGGGAGGTCCTACGAGCAGTACTTC

V: TRBV4-3
J: TRBJ1-5
size: NA
D: NA
CDR3: CASSQDRGYQPQHF
DNA: TGCGCCAGCAGCCAAGATCGAGGGTATCAGCCCCAGCATTTT

V: TRBV7-2
J: TRBJ1-4
size: NA
D: NA
CDR3: CASSLVSGPGRTNEKLFF
DNA: TGTGCCAGCAGCTTAGTCTCTGGTCCGGGGAGAACTAATGAAAAACTGTTTTTT

V: TRBV11-2
J: TRBJ2-6
size: NA
D: NA
CDR3: CASSLTAGANVLTF
DNA: TGTGCCAGCAGCTTAACCGCTGGGGCCAACGTCCTGACTTTC

V: TRBV4-1
J: TRBJ2-2
size: few
D: TRBD1
CDR3: CASSHSEVNTRTARGSGELFF
DNA: TGCGCCAGCAGCCATTCGGAAGTAAACACGAGGACGGCCAGGGGGTCCGGGGAGCTGTTTTTT

V: TRBV11-2
J: TRBJ2-5
size: few
D: TRBD2
CDR3: CASSTGLAGGPDETQYF
DNA: TGTGCCAGCAGCACCGGACTAGCGGGGGGGCCGGATGAGACCCAGTACTTC

V: TRBV6-5
J: TRBJ1-3
size: few
D: NA
CDR3: CASSRFSGNTIYF
DNA: TGTGCCAGCAGTCGTTTCTCTGGAAACACCATATATTTT

V: TRBV28
J: TRBJ2-3
size: many
D: NA
CDR3: CASTLSEGDTQYF
DNA: TGTGCCAGCACCCTTTCCGAGGGAGATACGCAGTATTTT

V: TRBV7-2
J: TRBJ1-5
size: NA
D: NA
CDR3: CASSLNAGNQPQHF
DNA: TGTGCCAGCAGCTTAAATGCAGGCAATCAGCCCCAGCATTTT

V: TRBV7-6
J: TRBJ2-7
size: few
D: NA
CDR3: CASSLAGEYEQYF
DNA: TGTGCCAGCAGCTTAGCGGGGGAGTACGAGCAGTACTTC

V: TRBV10-3
J: TRBJ2-7
size: few
D: NA
CDR3: CAIESGFNDEQYF
DNA: TGTGCCATCGAGTCCGGCTTTAACGACGAGCAGTACTTC

V: TRBV6-2/TRBV6-3
J: TRBJ2-1
size: NA
D: TRBD2
CDR3: CASMDSGRRNLMSSSHF
DNA: TGTGCCAGCATGGATAGCGGGAGGCGAAACCTAATGAGCAGTTCTCACTTC

V: TRBV11-2
J: TRBJ1-5
size: few
D: NA
CDR3: CASSLSTVSNQPQHF
DNA: TGTGCCAGCAGCTTATCGACAGTTAGCAATCAGCCCCAGCATTTT

V: TRBV28
J: TRBJ1-5
size: few
D: NA
CDR3: CASSLYGWRNQPQHF
DNA: TGTGCCAGCAGTTTATATGGTTGGCGCAATCAGCCCCAGCATTTT

V: TRBV4-1
J: TRBJ2-3
size: NA
D: NA
CDR3: CASSHIFSPAGTQYF
DNA: TGCGCCAGCAGCCATATTTTCTCCCCCGCGGGTACGCAGTATTTT

V: TRBV10-3
J: TRBJ1-4
size: few
D: TRBD1
CDR3: CAISESTGQGQLFF
DNA: TGTGCCATCAGTGAGTCGACCGGACAGGGACAACTGTTTTTT

V: TRBV4-2
J: TRBJ1-2
size: NA
D: TRBD1
CDR3: CASSQAVTGASGYTF
DNA: TGTGCCAGCAGCCAAGCTGTGACAGGGGCGAGCGGCTACACCTTC

V: TRBV6-2/TRBV6-3
J: TRBJ2-7
size: NA
D: TRBD2
CDR3: CASSFSTSSTSVNYEQYF
DNA: TGTGCCAGCAGTTTCTCTACTTCATCTACTAGCGTCAACTACGAGCAGTACTTC

V: TRBV24-1
J: TRBJ2-1
size: many
D: NA
CDR3: CATSDLRPGSTEQFF
DNA: TGTGCCACCAGTGATCTCCGGCCTGGAAGCACTGAGCAGTTCTTC

V: TRBV10-1
J: TRBJ2-3
size: NA
D: NA
CDR3: CASARGDTQYF
DNA: TGCGCCAGTGCCCGAGGGGATACGCAGTATTTT

V: TRBV7-8
J: TRBJ1-6
size: NA
D: TRBD1
CDR3: CASSVGQGVSPLHF
DNA: TGTGCCAGCAGCGTAGGACAGGGTGTTTCACCCCTCCACTTT

V: TRBV18
J: TRBJ2-1
size: NA
D: TRBD1
CDR3: CASSPLGQGSLYNEQFF
DNA: TGTGCCAGCTCACCACTGGGACAGGGGAGCCTCTACAATGAGCAGTTCTTC

V: TRBV15
J: TRBJ2-3
size: NA
D: TRBD2
CDR3: CATSKIASGSPDTQYF
DNA: TGTGCCACCAGCAAGATTGCTAGCGGGAGCCCAGATACGCAGTATTTT

V: TRBV13
J: TRBJ2-5
size: NA
D: NA
CDR3: CASSLNTLFETQYF
DNA: TGTGCCAGCAGCTTAAACACCCTTTTCGAGACCCAGTACTTC

V: TRBV9
J: TRBJ1-2
size: NA
D: NA
CDR3: CASSGTPMGTPFISPGNGYTF
DNA: TGTGCCAGCAGCGGAACCCCCATGGGAACCCCTTTTATCAGCCCCGGGAATGGCTACACCTTC

V: TRBV29-1
J: TRBJ2-2
size: few
D: NA
CDR3: CSVGPEGLTGELFF
DNA: TGCAGCGTCGGCCCGGAGGGGCTCACCGGGGAGCTGTTTTTT

V: TRBV6-2/TRBV6-3
J: TRBJ1-1
size: few
D: TRBD1
CDR3: CASSRQGRTEAFF
DNA: TGTGCCAGCTCTCGACAGGGTCGCACTGAAGCTTTCTTT

V: TRBV25-1
J: TRBJ2-2
size: NA
D: TRBD1
CDR3: CASSESGTGFGELFF
DNA: TGTGCCAGCAGTGAATCCGGGACAGGTTTCGGGGAGCTGTTTTTT

V: TRBV7-3
J: TRBJ2-3
size: NA
D: TRBD2
CDR3: CASSPTSGGITDTQYF
DNA: TGTGCCAGCAGCCCGACTAGCGGGGGGATCACAGATACGCAGTATTTT

V: TRBV15
J: TRBJ2-5
size: few
D: TRBD2
CDR3: CATSSPTSGSPETQYF
DNA: TGTGCCACCAGCAGCCCGACTAGCGGGAGTCCAGAGACCCAGTACTTC

V: TRBV20-1
J: TRBJ2-7
size: NA
D: TRBD1
CDR3: CSARTGTGAKEQYF
DNA: TGCAGTGCTAGAACCGGGACAGGGGCGAAGGAGCAGTACTTC

V: TRBV29-1
J: TRBJ2-3
size: many
D: TRBD2
CDR3: CSVGTSPPDTQYF
DNA: TGCAGCGTTGGGACTAGCCCCCCAGATACGCAGTATTTT

V: TRBV3-1
J: TRBJ2-5
size: few
D: NA
CDR3: CASSQVEGETQYF
DNA: TGTGCCAGCAGCCAGGTCGAGGGGGAGACCCAGTACTTC

V: TRBV30
J: TRBJ2-4
size: NA
D: NA
CDR3: CAWIQWESNRKVQYF
DNA: TGTGCCTGGATTCAATGGGAGTCTAACCGGAAGGTTCAGTACTTC

V: TRBV18
J: TRBJ2-5
size: many
D: NA
CDR3: CASCLPGEQETQYF
DNA: TGTGCCAGCTGCCTTCCCGGGGAGCAAGAGACCCAGTACTTC

V: TRBV6-6
J: TRBJ2-5
size: NA
D: NA
CDR3: CASSSPVPETQYF
DNA: TGTGCCAGCAGTTCACCCGTCCCAGAGACCCAGTACTTC

V: TRBV9
J: TRBJ2-3
size: many
D: NA
CDR3: CASSGTDFYTDTQYF
DNA: TGTGCCAGCAGCGGGACAGACTTCTACACAGATACGCAGTATTTT

V: TRBV11-2
J: TRBJ1-3
size: few
D: NA
CDR3: CASSYAGNTIYF
DNA: TGTGCCAGCAGCTACGCTGGAAACACCATATATTTT

V: TRBV2
J: TRBJ2-6
size: NA
D: NA
CDR3: CASSESGSPGANVLTF
DNA: TGTGCCAGCAGTGAATCCGGAAGCCCTGGGGCCAACGTCCTGACTTTC

V: TRBV12-3/TRBV12-4
J: TRBJ2-5
size: many
D: NA
CDR3: CASSLDRQETQYF
DNA: TGTGCCAGCAGTTTAGACAGGCAAGAGACCCAGTACTTC

V: TRBV5-1
J: TRBJ2-7
size: many
D: NA
CDR3: CASSPEGIEQYF
DNA: TGCGCCAGCAGCCCCGAGGGGATCGAGCAGTACTTC

V: TRBV20-1
J: TRBJ1-6
size: many
D: TRBD1
CDR3: CSAREGRQGTYNSPLHF
DNA: TGCAGTGCTAGAGAGGGAAGACAGGGTACCTATAATTCACCCCTCCACTTT

V: TRBV6-6
J: TRBJ2-7
size: few
D: TRBD1
CDR3: CASRTGQGAWEQYF
DNA: TGTGCCAGCAGGACCGGACAGGGGGCGTGGGAGCAGTACTTC

V: TRBV4-3
J: TRBJ1-4
size: NA
D: NA
CDR3: CASSPKYGGNPTNEKLFF
DNA: TGCGCCAGCAGCCCCAAGTACGGTGGCAACCCAACTAATGAAAAACTGTTTTTT

V: TRBV20-1
J: TRBJ2-7
size: many
D: TRBD2
CDR3: CSARDPLAGREQYF
DNA: TGCAGTGCTAGAGACCCCCTAGCGGGACGCGAGCAGTACTTC

V: TRBV2
J: TRBJ2-2
size: many
D: NA
CDR3: CASSEAVPYESGELFF
DNA: TGTGCCAGCAGTGAAGCGGTCCCCTACGAGTCCGGGGAGCTGTTTTTT

V: TRBV6-5
J: TRBJ1-2
size: many
D: NA
CDR3: CASRKGPNYGYTF
DNA: TGTGCCAGCAGAAAGGGACCTAACTATGGCTACACCTTC

V: TRBV24-1
J: TRBJ2-1
size: many
D: NA
CDR3: CATSEAGSNEQFF
DNA: TGTGCCACCAGTGAGGCCGGTAGCAATGAGCAGTTCTTC

V: TRBV12-3/TRBV12-4
J: TRBJ2-3
size: many
D: NA
CDR3: CASSFTGSVDTQYF
DNA: TGTGCCAGCAGTTTCACCGGGAGTGTGGATACGCAGTATTTT

V: TRBV7-2
J: TRBJ1-6
size: few
D: NA
CDR3: CASSHREINSPLHF
DNA: TGTGCCAGCAGCCATCGGGAGATTAATTCACCCCTCCACTTT